The T cell receptor beta chain under discussion was sequenced for a study of immune characterization of retroperitoneal liposarcoma. V was pared by 3 bases and J by 2 bases, with 16 bases between. Germline CDR1 reads MGHDK; CDR2 reads SYGVNS. There are 16 residues in the CDR3. MiXCR, applied by TCRdb to the PCR reads, yields one record per CDR3 protein. In the table there are 9,500 to 13,000 distinct CDR3 sequences, 27% of which are singletons. Specimen: tumor tissue. The gene calls are TRBV25-1 and TRBJ1-2; D unresolved. The sequence derives from a female donor with retroperitoneal liposarcoma. CDR3 sequence: CASSDPGRDTNYGYTF. CDR3 DNA: TGTGCCAGCAGTGACCCCGGGAGGGATACGAACTATGGCTACACCTTC.